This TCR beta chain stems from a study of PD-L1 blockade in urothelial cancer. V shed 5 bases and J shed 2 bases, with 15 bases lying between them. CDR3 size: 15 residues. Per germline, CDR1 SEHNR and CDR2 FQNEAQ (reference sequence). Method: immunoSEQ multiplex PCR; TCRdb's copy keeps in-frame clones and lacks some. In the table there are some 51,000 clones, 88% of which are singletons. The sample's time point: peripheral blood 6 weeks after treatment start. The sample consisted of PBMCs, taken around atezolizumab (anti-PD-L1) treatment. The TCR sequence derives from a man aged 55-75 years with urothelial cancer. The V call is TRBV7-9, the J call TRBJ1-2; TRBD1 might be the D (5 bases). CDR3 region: CASSLQGVLNYGYTF. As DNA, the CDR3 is TGTGCCAGCAGCCTCCAAGGGGTGCTAAACTATGGCTACACCTTC.